The 28 T cell receptor beta chains in this list originate from one sample, sequenced in a study of T-cell memory formation after mild COVID-19. TCRdb reanalysed the 5' RACE reads using MiXCR and keeps one entry per CDR3 protein. Seen here are 150,000 to 200,000 distinct CDR3 sequences, roughly 10% observed once, and the top ten hold less than 4%. The sequencing sample was made of PBMCs or a T cell subset sorted from them (not recorded which). These receptors came from a man between 18 and 35 years old who had mild COVID-19 (a few samples of this study predate the infection). Cell type and time point are not known.

V is TRBV7-2 and J is TRBJ2-2; D perhaps matches TRBD1 (6 bases). V shed 4 bases and J shed 5 bases, with 14 bases lying between them. This CDR3 contains 15 residues. Germline CDR1 and CDR2: SGHTA and FQGNSA. The CDR3 region is CASSSVQGGTGELFF. For the CDR3, the DNA is TGTGCCAGCAGCTCCGTACAGGGTGGGACCGGGGAGCTGTTTTTT.

V is TRBV4-1 and J is TRBJ2-5; D might be TRBD2 (6 bases). CDR1 is MGHRA, CDR2 YSYEKL, per germline. This CDR3 spans 17 amino acids. With 2 bases removed from V and 4 bases from J, the gap between germline ends came to 20 bases. This CDR3 reads CASSQPFTRRGGETQYF. The CDR3 coding sequence is TGCGCCAGCAGCCAACCTTTCACACGGAGGGGAGGAGAGACCCAGTACTTC.

This clonotype appeared a few times. This chain connects TRBV7-2 to TRBJ2-1; 10 nucleotides agree with TRBD2. The V segment lost 4 bases and the J segment 7 bases; nucleotides outside the gene matches: 7. The CDR3 covers 15 residues. Germline values: CDR1 SGHTA, CDR2 FQGNSA. The CDR3 spells CASSSAGGPGNEQFF. The CDR3 DNA reads TGTGCCAGCAGCTCAGCGGGGGGGCCGGGTAATGAGCAGTTCTTC.

The rearrangement joins TRBV10-1 to TRBJ2-1, with 12 positions matching TRBD2. J gave up 8 bases and V 4 bases, and 9 bases lay outside the gene matches. CDR1 and CDR2 (germline): WNHNN, SYGVQD (reference sequence). The CDR3 length is 16 residues. Here the CDR3 DNA reads TGCGCCAGCAGTGCTCTCCCTAGCGGGGGGGTAGATGAGCAGTTCTTC. This sequence encodes CASSALPSGGVDEQFF.

This clonotype was observed many times. This rearrangement joins TRBV29-1 to TRBJ2-1, with D maybe TRBD2 (7 bases). CDR1 SQVTM and CDR2 ANQGSEA come from the germline V gene. The CDR3 sequence is 15 residues long. V lost 2 bases and J lost 5, with 16 bases in between. For the CDR3, the DNA is TGCAGCGTTGAAAGGTGGGGGGGCGTAGACAATGAGCAGTTCTTC. Translated: CSVERWGGVDNEQFF.

This chain links TRBV7-6 with TRBJ2-2; D possibly corresponds to TRBD1 (6 bases). Germline CDR1 SGHVS, CDR2 FNYEAQ. V shed 9 bases and J shed 3 bases, with 14 bases lying between them. This CDR3 region has 14 residues. CDR3: CARSPGTYTGELFF. DNA for the CDR3: TGTGCCAGAAGCCCCGGGACATACACCGGGGAGCTGTTTTTT.

The chain links TRBV4-3 to TRBJ2-1, with a possible D match to TRBD2 (5 bases). Germline V gene lookup returns CDR1 LGHNA and CDR2 YSLEER. Trimming pared 0 bases from V and 0 bases from J, leaving 9 bases between. The CDR3 sequence is 16 residues long. The DNA of the CDR3 is TGCGCCAGCAGCCAAGATTTTGCGGGCTCCTACAATGAGCAGTTCTTC. This translates into CASSQDFAGSYNEQFF.

This clonotype was seen only a few times. This chain uses TRBV7-3 with TRBJ2-2; TRBD2 matches at 8 bases. V was pared by 6 bases and J by 5 bases, with 5 bases of the junction left unmatched. CDR1 is SGHTA, CDR2 FQGTGA, per germline. The CDR3 has 14 residues. CDR3 sequence: CASSWTGGTGELFF. The CDR3 DNA reads TGTGCCAGCAGTTGGACGGGGGGGACCGGGGAGCTGTTTTTT.

The genes are TRBV7-8 and TRBJ2-3, with 9 bases fitting TRBD2. This CDR3 region has 13 residues. Germline assignment: CDR1 SGHVS and CDR2 FQNEAQ. V dropped 10 bases and J dropped 5; count of bases not matched to a gene: 7. The CDR3 sequence is CATQRGVGDTQYF. CDR3 DNA: TGTGCCACCCAGCGGGGGGTGGGAGATACGCAGTATTTT.

This clonotype has just a few counts. The chain carries TRBV20-1 and TRBJ2-7, with D possibly TRBD2 on 5 matching bases. Between the trimmed V and J ends, which lost 6 bases and 0 bases, there was a span of 15 bases. Per the germline V gene, CDR1 is DFQATT and CDR2 is SNEGSKA (reference sequence). The CDR3 extends over 14 amino acids. CDR3 in DNA: TGCAGTGCAAAACGGGGAAAGAGCTCCTACGAGCAGTACTTC. It encodes CSAKRGKSSYEQYF.

This clonotype was observed a handful of times. This sequence joins TRBV7-9 and TRBJ1-1, with no clear D. The CDR3 totals 12 residues. V dropped 4 bases and J dropped 8 bases, with 11 bases sitting between them. The germline V gene encodes CDR1 SEHNR and CDR2 FQNEAQ (reference sequence). CDR3 sequence reads: CASSYGEGEAFF. The CDR3 nucleotides read TGTGCCAGCAGCTATGGGGAGGGCGAAGCTTTCTTT.

This clonotype was counted between two and nine times. The V call is TRBV28, the J call TRBJ2-7; unclear D gene. V was shortened by 5 bases and J by 0 bases, with 14 bases between the two germline ends. Germline lookup yields CDR1 MDHEN and CDR2 SYDVKM. CDR3 length equals 15 residues. Here the CDR3 DNA reads TGTGCCAGCAGTCAAGGGCATCCTCTCTCCTACGAGCAGTACGTC. This translates into CASSQGHPLSYEQYV.

This clonotype was recorded at least ten times. V is TRBV11-2 and J is TRBJ2-7; 15 nucleotides match TRBD2. The J segment lost 3 bases and the V segment lost 2 bases, leaving 5 bases of the junction unmatched. CDR3 length: 17 amino acids. Germline loops: CDR1 SGHAT, CDR2 FQNNGV. The CDR3 nucleotides read TGTGCCAGCAGCTTACCCGGGACTAGCGGGGGGCTCTACGAGCAGTACTTC. Protein sequence: CASSLPGTSGGLYEQYF.

The chain employs TRBV3-1 and TRBJ2-3; TRBD2 matches at 8 bases. V gave up 1 base and J gave up 6 bases; unmatched junction bases: 3. Germline CDR1 LGHDT, CDR2 YNNKEL (reference sequence). The CDR3 length is 14 residues. The CDR3 nucleotides read TGTGCCAGCAGCCAAGTTGTAGCGGGGGATACGCAGTATTTT. Its translation is CASSQVVAGDTQYF.

V usage is TRBV25-1 and J usage is TRBJ2-3; D unresolved. CDR1 and CDR2 (germline): MGHDK, SYGVNS. Trimming removed 3 bases at V and 5 bases at J, with 12 bases between. CDR3 size: 14 residues. The DNA for the CDR3 is TGTGCCAGCAGTGATCAGGTTTCGGGAGATACGCAGTATTTT. This gives the protein CASSDQVSGDTQYF.

This chain links TRBV7-3 with TRBJ1-1; D not resolved. The CDR3 runs 12 residues. Germline loops: CDR1 SGHTA, CDR2 FQGTGA. Deletions cut 2 bases from V and 7 bases from J, with 8 bases between. Here the CDR3 DNA reads TGTGCCAGCAGCTTACAGGAAGGTGAAGCTTTCTTT. This gives the protein CASSLQEGEAFF.

This clonotype was counted only a few times. The chain combines TRBV5-1 with TRBJ2-7; D gene ambiguous. From germline, CDR1 is SGHRS and CDR2 YFSETQ. The CDR3 runs to 14 residues. Trimming removed 2 bases from V and 2 bases from J, with 11 bases in between. The CDR3 DNA is TGCGCCAGCAGCTTTAGCATCCCCGCCTACGAGCAGTACTTC. Its protein product is CASSFSIPAYEQYF.

The chain combines TRBV5-1 with TRBJ1-3, with a tentative D call TRBD1 (5 bases). The CDR3 consists of 14 residues. V was shortened by 4 bases and J by 0 bases, with 8 bases between the two germline ends. Germline CDR1 and CDR2: SGHRS and YFSETQ. The CDR3 sequence is CASSDDSSGNTIYF. The CDR3 region has the DNA TGCGCCAGCAGCGACGACAGCTCTGGAAACACCATATATTTT.

This clonotype was detected only a few times. The chain has TRBV7-9 and TRBJ2-1; D is possibly TRBD1 or TRBD2 (6 bases each). Trimming removed 5 bases at V and 7 bases at J, with 24 bases between. Per germline, CDR1 SEHNR and CDR2 FQNEAQ (reference sequence). The CDR3 contains 17 residues. The CDR3 spells CASSLRRGRGNQNEQFF. The CDR3 bases are TGTGCCAGCAGCCTACGCCGGGGGCGGGGTAACCAGAATGAGCAGTTCTTC.

This clonotype was observed a few times. The J gene is TRBJ2-3, the V gene TRBV6-1; 10 positions agree with TRBD2. V gave up 4 bases and J gave up 1 base; unmatched junction bases: 5. CDR3 length: 16 residues. Germline CDR1 and CDR2: MNHNS and SASEGT. CDR3 residues: CASSAGLAGGTDTQYF. In DNA form, the CDR3 reads TGTGCCAGCAGTGCCGGGCTAGCGGGGGGCACAGATACGCAGTATTTT.

The rearrangement uses TRBV6-5 and TRBJ2-7; TRBD1 might be the D (6 bases). The germline V gene encodes CDR1 MNHEY and CDR2 SVGAGI. Trimming took off 0 bases at V and 6 bases at J, with 9 bases between the two ends. The CDR3 consists of 13 residues. CDR3 protein: CASSYSTGIEQYF. The DNA for the CDR3 is TGTGCCAGCAGTTACTCAACAGGGATCGAGCAGTACTTC.

This clonotype appeared many times. The CDR3 DNA reads TGCGCCAGCAGCTTGGCAGGGACGAACACTGAAGCTTTCTTT. Encoded protein: CASSLAGTNTEAFF. V is TRBV5-1 and J is TRBJ1-1; the D gene is possibly TRBD1 (5 bases). This CDR3 is 14 amino acids long. V was cut by 0 bases and J by 1 base, with 7 bases left in between. Germline V gives CDR1 SGHRS, CDR2 YFSETQ. Looking up the rest from reference TRBV5-1 and TRBJ1-1 gives the full variable domain: KAGVTQTPRYLIKTRGQQVTLSCSPISGHRSVSWYQQTPGQGLQFLFEYFSETQRNKGNFPGRFSGRQFSNSRSEMNVSTLELGDSALYLCASSLAGTNTEAFFGQGTRLTVV.

The chain has TRBV30 and TRBJ1-5, with D unresolved. Between the trimmed V and J ends, which lost 2 bases and 2 bases, there was a span of 19 bases. Germline CDR1 GTSNPN, CDR2 SVGIG (reference sequence). The CDR3 spans 17 residues. DNA for the CDR3: TGTGCCTGGAGTCCCTCTTTCGGCGGCAGACGCAATCAGCCCCAGCATTTT. Protein: CAWSPSFGGRRNQPQHF.

This clonotype was found a few times. J is TRBJ2-3 and V is TRBV4-2; 12 bases align to TRBD1. V dropped 1 base and J dropped 4; count of bases not matched to a gene: 6. This CDR3 has 17 amino acids. Germline V lookup: CDR1 LGHNA, CDR2 YNFKEQ. CDR3 region: CASSQALGQGAADTQYF. The CDR3 DNA reads TGTGCCAGCAGCCAAGCGTTGGGACAGGGGGCGGCAGATACGCAGTATTTT.

This clonotype was detected ten times or more. This sequence joins TRBV5-1 and TRBJ1-1; 11 positions match TRBD1. The CDR3 sequence is 15 residues long. Germline CDR1 SGHRS, CDR2 YFSETQ. V dropped 4 bases and J dropped 4; count of bases not matched to a gene: 6. The CDR3 bases are TGCGCCAGCAGCATTGGACAGGGGGCGTCCACTGAAGCTTTCTTT. Translated, it gives CASSIGQGASTEAFF.

The table lists this clonotype with many counts. The chain recombines TRBV10-3 with TRBJ1-5; a weak D match, TRBD1 (5 bases). CDR3 length equals 12 residues. The germline CDR1 and CDR2 sequences are ENHRY and SYGVKD. V was cut by 3 bases and J by 5 bases, with 5 bases left in between. CDR3 residues: CAISEGDQPQHF. The CDR3 bases are TGTGCCATCAGTGAAGGGGATCAGCCCCAGCATTTT.

This clonotype was recorded at least ten times. The rearrangement uses TRBV5-1 and TRBJ2-7; D is possibly TRBD2 (6 bases). CDR1 is SGHRS and CDR2 is YFSETQ in the germline V gene. The length of the CDR3 is 14 residues. Between the trimmed V and J ends, which lost 5 bases and 2 bases, there was a span of 14 bases. The CDR3 sequence is CASSPGLVTYEQYF. CDR3 sequence (DNA): TGCGCCAGCAGTCCGGGACTCGTCACCTACGAGCAGTACTTC.

This chain uses TRBV7-9 with TRBJ1-2; D unresolved. Between the trimmed V and J ends, which lost 6 bases and 3 bases, there was a span of 11 bases. From germline, CDR1 is SEHNR and CDR2 FQNEAQ (reference sequence). The CDR3 totals 13 residues. The DNA for the CDR3 is TGTGCCAGCAGTCGGACGGAAGACTATGGCTACACCTTC. This translates into CASSRTEDYGYTF.